The source of this T cell receptor (beta chain) is a study of blood T cell repertoires in COVID-19. Trimming removed 4 bases from V and 5 bases from J; junction bases left unmatched: 2. The V gene's germline CDR1 is KGHSH and CDR2 LQKENI. This CDR3 is 12 amino acids long. Only in-frame clones appear in the TCRdb table, and some are missing; sequencing was by immunoSEQ multiplex PCR. The sample holds 200,000 or so clones; roughly 84% are singletons and the top ten take approximately 7.6%. The genes are TRBV18 and TRBJ2-7; 7 positions match TRBD1. The clonotype comes from a man aged 40-49 years who had recovered from COVID-19. Source material: PBMCs or T cells enriched from blood (not recorded which). In DNA form, the CDR3 reads TGTGCCAGCTCACAGGACAGGAACGAGCAGTACTTC. As protein: CASSQDRNEQYF.